This T cell receptor beta chain stems from a study of blood T cells in healthy people across ages. As for the study in general: Through template switching, about one barcoded beta molecule was captured per two T cells, as measured in model experiments.

Peripheral blood was drawn, approximately 9.7 milliliters per donor. At least ten counts were recorded for this clonotype. A second 7 to 11 cycle PCR used barcoded and J-beta primers. TCRdb called the 5' RACE reads again in MiXCR, with one record for every CDR3 protein. Of about a million distinct CDR3 sequences detected, 35% to 45% appear once; the ten largest clones hold around 14%. Germline CDR1 LGHNA, CDR2 YNFKEQ. The CDR3 covers 17 residues. With 0 bases clipped from V and 3 bases from J, the junction kept 7 bases outside the gene matches. Sequenced material: blood. V usage is TRBV4-2 and J usage is TRBJ1-5; 8 bases align to TRBD1. The TCR was taken from a man aged 18 to 35 in good health. DNA for the CDR3: TGTGCCAGCAGCCAAGATCCGACAGGGGACTTCAATCAGCCCCAGCATTTT. This translates into CASSQDPTGDFNQPQHF.